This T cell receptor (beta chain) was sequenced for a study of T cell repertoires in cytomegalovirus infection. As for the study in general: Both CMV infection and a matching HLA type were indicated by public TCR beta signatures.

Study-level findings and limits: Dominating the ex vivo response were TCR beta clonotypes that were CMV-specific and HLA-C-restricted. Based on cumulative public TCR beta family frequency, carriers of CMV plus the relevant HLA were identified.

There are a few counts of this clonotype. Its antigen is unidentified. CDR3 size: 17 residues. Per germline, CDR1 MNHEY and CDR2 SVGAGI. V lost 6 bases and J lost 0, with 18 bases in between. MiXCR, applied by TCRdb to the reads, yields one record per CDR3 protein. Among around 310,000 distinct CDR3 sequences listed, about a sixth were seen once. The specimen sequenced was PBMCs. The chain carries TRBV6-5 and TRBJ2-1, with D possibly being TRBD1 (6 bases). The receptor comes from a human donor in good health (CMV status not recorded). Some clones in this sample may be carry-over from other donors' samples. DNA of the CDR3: TGTGCCAGCAGGCTGCAGGGGCCCCTGAGCTCCTACAATGAGCAGTTCTTC. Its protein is CASRLQGPLSSYNEQFF.